A single sample gave rise to the 27 T cell receptor beta chains below, sequenced in a study of blood T cell repertoires in COVID-19. Clones were sequenced by immunoSEQ multiplex PCR, and TCRdb holds only the in-frame ones, with some missing. The repertoire consists of 150,000 or so clones, with roughly 80% occurring once and the leading ten covering roughly 14%. The sample taken for sequencing was peripheral blood. These receptors were taken from a young man with active or convalescent COVID-19.

CDR3 nucleotide sequence: TGCGCCAGCAGCCCCACAGGGAGCTGGTACGAGCAGTACTTC. Translation gives CASSPTGSWYEQYF. The rearrangement uses TRBV5-1 and TRBJ2-7; maybe TRBD1 (6 bases). Germline lookup yields CDR1 SGHRS and CDR2 YFSETQ. Trimming cost V 4 bases and J 4 bases, with 15 bases left between them. The CDR3 extends over 14 amino acids.

The chain uses TRBV14 and TRBJ1-4; D not resolved. Between the trimmed V and J ends, which lost 1 base and 8 bases, there was a span of 8 bases. The CDR3 is 13 residues long. Per germline, CDR1 SGHDN and CDR2 FVKESK. The CDR3 nucleotides read TGTGCCAGCAGCCAAGTCGTGAGGGAAAAACTGTTTTTT. Translating it yields CASSQVVREKLFF.

The chain employs TRBV10-3 and TRBJ1-1; TRBD1 matches at 12 bases. The junction had 7 bases not matched to a gene; V was cut back by 4 bases and J by 4 bases. The CDR3 extends over 16 amino acids. CDR1 is ENHRY, CDR2 SYGVKD, per germline. CDR3 protein: CAISGGQGALGTEAFF. In DNA, the CDR3 is TGTGCCATCAGTGGGGGACAGGGGGCGCTGGGCACTGAAGCTTTCTTT.

The rearrangement joins TRBV11-3 to TRBJ2-3; TRBD2 is a possible D gene (5 bases). This CDR3 is 14 amino acids long. CDR1 is SGHNT, CDR2 YENEEA, per germline. Trimming took 5 bases from V and 6 from J, leaving 15 bases between them. The CDR3 loop is CASSATGSADTQYF. CDR3 DNA sequence: TGTGCCAGCAGCGCCACGGGGTCAGCCGATACGCAGTATTTT.

The chain recombines TRBV28 with TRBJ2-3, with 12 bases matching TRBD2. The CDR3 covers 17 residues. Germline V gene lookup returns CDR1 MDHEN and CDR2 SYDVKM. V dropped 5 bases and J dropped 2; count of bases not matched to a gene: 8. The CDR3, as DNA: TGTGCCAGCAGTCTACCGGGACTAGCGGGCCTCACAGATACGCAGTATTTT. Protein: CASSLPGLAGLTDTQYF. Supplemented by reference TRBV28 and TRBJ2-3, the full variable domain reads DVKVTQSSRYLVKRTGEKVFLECVQDMDHENMFWYRQDPGLGLRLIYFSYDVKMKEKGDIPEGYSVSREKKERFSLILESASTNQTSMYLCASSLPGLAGLTDTQYFGPGTRLTVL.

The rearrangement joins TRBV6-5 to TRBJ2-2; D is ambiguous. Germline V CDR1 and CDR2: MNHEY, SVGAGI. Trimming took off 0 bases at V and 6 bases at J, with 14 bases between the two ends. The CDR3 consists of 16 residues. The DNA for the CDR3 is TGTGCCAGCAGTTACTCGGAGCCTACGCTAGCCGGGGAGCTGTTTTTT. It yields the protein CASSYSEPTLAGELFF.

Only a few counts were recorded for this clone. This CDR3 reads CASSLRTGGGNSPLHF. DNA for the CDR3: TGTGCCAGCAGCTTAAGGACAGGGGGGGGAAATTCACCCCTCCACTTT. V usage is TRBV27 and J usage is TRBJ1-6; TRBD1 aligns across 10 bases. V lost 6 bases and J lost 7; bases outside the gene matches: 9. CDR1 MNHEY and CDR2 SMNVEV come from the germline V gene (reference sequence). The CDR3 spans 16 residues.

CDR3 residues: CASSQELGTGNSPLHF. CDR3 in DNA: TGTGCCAGCAGCCAAGAATTAGGGACAGGGAATTCACCCCTCCACTTT. The gene calls are TRBV3-1 (or the pseudogene TRBV3-2) and TRBJ1-6, with TRBD1 identical over 9 bases. J lost 7 bases, V lost 0 bases, and 4 bases had no gene match. From germline, CDR1 is LGHDT and CDR2 YNNKEL (reference sequence). The CDR3 loop spans 16 amino acids.

This chain links TRBV19 with TRBJ1-5; the D is unclear. The CDR3 runs to 13 residues. Germline V gene data show CDR1 as LNHDA and CDR2 as SQIVND (reference sequence). V was cut by 5 bases and J by 7 bases, with 12 bases left in between. In DNA form, the CDR3 reads TGTGCCAGTAGTGTAGGGAGTCGGCAGCCCCAGCATTTT. It specifies CASSVGSRQPQHF.

The chain couples TRBV6-5 to TRBJ1-1, with D possibly matching TRBD1 (5 bases). Per germline, CDR1 MNHEY and CDR2 SVGAGI. Trimming stripped 6 bases from V and 11 bases from J, with 16 bases between. This CDR3 is built from 12 residues. CDR3 in DNA: TGTGCCAGCAGGGAGGGCCCGGGGACGGCTTTCTTT. It codes for CASREGPGTAFF.

This sequence joins TRBV5-1 and TRBJ2-5; TRBD1 might be the D (6 bases). The CDR3 covers 14 residues. The germline CDR1 and CDR2 sequences are SGHRS and YFSETQ. Trimming cost V 4 bases and J 2 bases, with 12 bases left between them. In DNA, the CDR3 is TGCGCCAGCAGCAGAGACGGACAGCAAGAGACCCAGTACTTC. Translated: CASSRDGQQETQYF.

The genes are TRBV12-5 and TRBJ1-6; 12 bases are a match to TRBD1. The CDR3 length is 18 residues. Germline lookup yields CDR1 LGHNT and CDR2 FRNRAP. V gave up 3 bases and J gave up 3 bases; unmatched junction bases: 6. CDR3 coding DNA: TGTGCTAGTGGTTTCGGGACAGGGGGCGCGGTCTATAATTCACCCCTCCACTTT. It codes for CASGFGTGGAVYNSPLHF.

This clone appeared a single time. This chain connects TRBV9 to TRBJ1-3; tentatively, D is TRBD1 (5 bases). V was trimmed by 0 bases and J by 3 bases, leaving 25 bases between them. This CDR3 has 20 amino acids. The V gene's germline CDR1 is SGDLS and CDR2 YYNGEE. In nucleotides, the CDR3 is TGTGCCAGCAGCGTAGGTGGCCGCCTCGGTGGGGCCAGGGATGGAAACACCATATATTTT. Its translation is CASSVGGRLGGARDGNTIYF.

In its sample, this clone was seen once. The chain recombines TRBV6-1 with TRBJ1-3; D ambiguous. V was pared by 1 base and J by 2 bases, with 9 bases between. The V gene's germline CDR1 is MNHNS and CDR2 SASEGT. The CDR3 length is 15 residues. The DNA of the CDR3 is TGTGCCAGCAGTGAAGGAGGGTTCGCTGGAAACACCATATATTTT. Translating gives CASSEGGFAGNTIYF.

CDR3 nucleotides: TGTGCCAGCAGCAGGGACAGCCTCAATTCACCCCTCCACTTT. The encoded protein is CASSRDSLNSPLHF. This chain joins TRBV7-2 and TRBJ1-6, with 7 bases fitting TRBD1. Germline V lookup: CDR1 SGHTA, CDR2 FQGNSA. The CDR3 totals 14 residues. The trim removed 5 bases at V and 7 bases at J, leaving 5 bases unmatched.

The chain carries TRBV18 and TRBJ2-7, with 7 bases that match TRBD1. The J segment lost 5 bases and the V segment lost 3 bases, leaving 10 bases of the junction unmatched. The CDR3 length is 15 residues. Per the germline V gene, CDR1 is KGHSH and CDR2 is LQKENI. This CDR3 reads CASSPSLTGRNEQYF. In DNA, the CDR3 is TGTGCCAGCTCACCGAGTCTGACAGGGCGAAACGAGCAGTACTTC.

This chain joins TRBV7-8 and TRBJ2-7; 7 bases map to TRBD1. The CDR3 contains 14 residues. J lost 3 bases, V lost 2 bases, and 4 bases had no gene match. Looked up from germline, CDR1 is SGHVS and CDR2 is FQNEAQ. This CDR3 is CASSLSAGGYEQYF. CDR3 bases: TGTGCCAGCAGCTTAAGTGCAGGGGGCTACGAGCAGTACTTC.

V is TRBV9 and J is TRBJ1-2; 7 nucleotides align to TRBD1. CDR1 is SGDLS and CDR2 is YYNGEE in the germline V gene. The CDR3 has 14 amino acids. V was clipped by 2 bases and J by 1 base; unmatched bases: 2. The CDR3 spells CASSVGQHNYGYTF. The DNA of the CDR3 is TGTGCCAGCAGCGTGGGACAGCATAACTATGGCTACACCTTC.

The chain couples TRBV9 to TRBJ2-1, with D maybe TRBD2 (5 bases). Trimming removed 0 bases at V and 7 bases at J, with 32 bases between. Germline V gives CDR1 SGDLS, CDR2 YYNGEE. The CDR3 has 21 amino acids. CDR3 protein: CASSVEVVGVLSIKGINEQFF. CDR3 DNA sequence: TGTGCCAGCAGCGTAGAAGTAGTGGGAGTTTTGAGTATAAAGGGCATTAATGAGCAGTTCTTC.

The genes are TRBV7-2 and TRBJ2-7; tentative D call: TRBD2 (6 bases). This CDR3 region has 15 residues. Per the germline V gene, CDR1 is SGHTA and CDR2 is FQGNSA. Trimming took 1 base from V and 0 from J, leaving 10 bases between them. This chain's CDR3 is CASSLGGAISYEQYF. CDR3 sequence (DNA): TGTGCCAGCAGCTTAGGCGGGGCTATCTCCTACGAGCAGTACTTC.

This rearrangement joins TRBV19 to TRBJ2-6, with D possibly being TRBD1 (5 bases). Trimming cost V 3 bases and J 1 base, with 10 bases left between them. From germline, CDR1 is LNHDA and CDR2 SQIVND (reference sequence). The CDR3 has 16 residues. The chain's CDR3 is CASSMQGGSGANVLTF. CDR3 bases: TGTGCCAGTAGTATGCAGGGTGGGTCTGGGGCCAACGTCCTGACTTTC.

This sequence joins TRBV20-1 and TRBJ2-7; D perhaps matches TRBD1 (6 bases). Germline CDR1 DFQATT, CDR2 SNEGSKA (reference sequence). The CDR3 extends over 11 amino acids. The V end was cut by 6 bases, the J end by 2 bases, with 8 bases between. The CDR3 coding sequence is TGCAGTGCCGAGGGGGCCTACGAGCAGTACTTC. Its translation is CSAEGAYEQYF.

The chain joins TRBV11-2 to TRBJ1-6; D possibly corresponds to TRBD1 (5 bases). Trimming stripped 0 bases from V and 7 bases from J, with 19 bases between. The CDR3 length is 18 residues. CDR1 and CDR2 (germline): SGHAT, FQNNGV. This chain's CDR3 is CASSLDLPRDSTNSPLHF. The CDR3 coding sequence is TGTGCCAGCAGCTTAGATCTTCCCAGGGACTCGACCAATTCACCCCTCCACTTT.

This sequence joins TRBV18 and TRBJ2-7, with D possibly TRBD1 on 6 matching bases. Trimming removed 2 bases at V and 5 bases at J, with 13 bases between. Germline V gene lookup returns CDR1 KGHSH and CDR2 LQKENI. CDR3 length equals 14 residues. The CDR3 protein is CASSPGQGINEQYF. As DNA, the CDR3 is TGTGCCAGCTCACCAGGCCAGGGGATCAACGAGCAGTACTTC.

The chain couples TRBV7-6 to TRBJ2-1; 9 nucleotides agree with TRBD2. The CDR3 loop spans 14 amino acids. Germline CDR1 and CDR2: SGHVS and FNYEAQ. Unmatched junction bases numbered 5, after V lost 1 base and J lost 10 bases. CDR3 region: CASSLVRGGGEQFF. The CDR3 coding sequence is TGTGCCAGCAGCTTAGTGCGGGGGGGCGGCGAGCAGTTCTTC.

This chain links TRBV28 with TRBJ2-7, with TRBD2 as a possible D gene (6 bases). Germline assignment: CDR1 MDHEN and CDR2 SYDVKM. Between the trimmed V and J ends, which lost 7 bases and 7 bases, there was a span of 17 bases. There are 13 residues in the CDR3. As DNA, the CDR3 is TGTGCCAGCATAGGAGGGATAATGGGAGAGCAGTACTTC. The encoded protein is CASIGGIMGEQYF. The full variable domain, with the rest looked up from reference TRBV28 and TRBJ2-7, is DVKVTQSSRYLVKRTGEKVFLECVQDMDHENMFWYRQDPGLGLRLIYFSYDVKMKEKGDIPEGYSVSREKKERFSLILESASTNQTSMYLCASIGGIMGEQYFGPGTRLTVT.

The chain uses TRBV11-2 and TRBJ2-3; D is possibly TRBD1 (6 bases). Looked up from germline, CDR1 is SGHAT and CDR2 is FQNNGV. The ends were cut back, 6 bases at V and 5 bases at J, with 9 bases in the middle. The CDR3 totals 12 residues. The CDR3 protein is CASRGQKDTQYF. The CDR3 nucleotides are TGTGCCAGCAGAGGACAGAAAGATACGCAGTATTTT.